The 3 T cell receptor beta chains presented below share a single source sample, sequenced in a study of T cell responses to AZD1222 COVID-19 vaccine. Profiled with immunoSEQ multiplex PCR; TCRdb holds only in-frame clones, not every one. Of 110,000 to 150,000 clones listed, 80% to 95% are singletons. Sequencing used peripheral blood, obtained 28 days after the second AZD1222 dose. The receptors originated from an adult who received the AZD1222 COVID-19 vaccine.

The rearrangement uses TRBV5-5 and TRBJ1-1; D remains ambiguous. CDR1 and CDR2 from the germline V gene are SGHKS and YYEKEE (reference sequence). The CDR3 spans 13 residues. The germline V and J ends were trimmed by 0 bases and 2 bases, with 5 bases remaining between them. CDR3 protein: CASSLGGNTEAFF. The CDR3 DNA follows: TGTGCCAGCAGCTTGGGAGGAAACACTGAAGCTTTCTTT.

A single count supports this clone. The chain combines TRBV6-1 with TRBJ1-5; D uncertain. V dropped 3 bases and J dropped 4 bases, with 13 bases sitting between them. Germline CDR1 reads MNHNS; CDR2 reads SASEGT. The CDR3 length is 15 residues. CDR3 bases: TGTGCCAGCAGTGAGGAAGGGCCAAATAATCAGCCCCAGCATTTT. Residues: CASSEEGPNNQPQHF.

The rearrangement joins TRBV20-1 to TRBJ1-1; D remains ambiguous. This CDR3 comprises 11 residues. CDR1 is DFQATT and CDR2 is SNEGSKA in the germline V gene (reference sequence). Trimming left V 0 bases short and J 9 bases short, with 8 bases between. For the CDR3, the DNA is TGCAGTGCTAGAGACGACTCGCAAGCTTTCTTT. Its translation is CSARDDSQAFF.